Listed here is a single T cell receptor (beta chain). Antigen unknown. The sample originates from a study of T cell responses to AZD1222 COVID-19 vaccine. Notes on the study in general: Targeting of unmutated variant regions was reportedly seen in nearly half of spike-specific TCRs. Mostly white British, mostly female donors; authors suggested clonal diversity may be underestimated. Mapped onto spike, vaccine-associated CD4 TCRs spanned it and were dominant at 160-218 and 743-854.

The germline V gene has CDR1 KGHSH and CDR2 LQKENI. The CDR3 totals 13 residues. Losses at the gene ends were 4 bases for V and 2 bases for J; bases not matched to a gene: 1. Sequenced by immunoSEQ multiplex PCR; TCRdb stores in-frame clones only, minus some. The sample has roughly 100,000 clones, over 70% seen once. The genes are TRBV18 and TRBJ1-2; 7 bases match TRBD1. The clonotype originates from an adult in good health. The sample in question was peripheral blood, obtained on day 0 of AZD1222 vaccination. For the CDR3, the DNA is TGTGCCAGCTCACTACAGGGGAACTATGGCTACACCTTC. Its translation is CASSLQGNYGYTF.